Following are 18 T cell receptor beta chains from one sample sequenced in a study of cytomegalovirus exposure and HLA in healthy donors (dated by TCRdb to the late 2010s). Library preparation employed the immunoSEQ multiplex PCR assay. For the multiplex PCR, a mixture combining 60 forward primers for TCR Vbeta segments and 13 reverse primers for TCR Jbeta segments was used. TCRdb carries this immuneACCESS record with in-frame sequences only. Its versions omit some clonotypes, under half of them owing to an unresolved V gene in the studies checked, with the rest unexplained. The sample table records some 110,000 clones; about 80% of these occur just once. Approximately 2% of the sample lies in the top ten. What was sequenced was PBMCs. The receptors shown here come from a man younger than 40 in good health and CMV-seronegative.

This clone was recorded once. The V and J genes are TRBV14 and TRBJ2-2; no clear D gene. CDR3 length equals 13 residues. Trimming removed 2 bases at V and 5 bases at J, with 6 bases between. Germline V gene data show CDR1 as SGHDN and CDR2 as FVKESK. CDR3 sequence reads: CASSQKRTGELFF. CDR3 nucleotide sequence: TGTGCCAGCAGCCAAAAGAGGACCGGGGAGCTGTTTTTT.

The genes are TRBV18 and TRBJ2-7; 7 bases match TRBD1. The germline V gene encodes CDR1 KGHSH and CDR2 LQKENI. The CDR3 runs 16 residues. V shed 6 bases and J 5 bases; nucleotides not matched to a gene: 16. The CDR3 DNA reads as TGTGCCAGCTCCCTAACAATCACGACAGGGTTCAACGAGCAGTACTTC. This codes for CASSLTITTGFNEQYF. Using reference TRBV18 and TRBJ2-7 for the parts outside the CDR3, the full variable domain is NAGVMQNPRHLVRRRGQEARLRCSPMKGHSHVYWYRQLPEEGLKFMVYLQKENIIDESGMPKERFSAEFPKEGPSILRIQQVVRGDSAAYFCASSLTITTGFNEQYFGPGTRLTVT.

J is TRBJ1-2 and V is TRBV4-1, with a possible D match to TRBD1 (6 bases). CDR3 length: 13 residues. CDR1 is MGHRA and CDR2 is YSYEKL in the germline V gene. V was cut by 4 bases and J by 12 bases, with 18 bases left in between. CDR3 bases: TGCGCCAGCAGCCTTTATCTTTCGGGACAAAACACCTTC. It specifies CASSLYLSGQNTF.

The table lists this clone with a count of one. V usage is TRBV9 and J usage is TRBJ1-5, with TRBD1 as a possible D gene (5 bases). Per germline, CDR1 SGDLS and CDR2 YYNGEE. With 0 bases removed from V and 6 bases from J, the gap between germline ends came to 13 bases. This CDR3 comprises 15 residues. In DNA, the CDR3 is TGTGCCAGCAGCGTAGAGCCCGGGGGGGGTCAGCCCCAGCATTTT. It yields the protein CASSVEPGGGQPQHF.

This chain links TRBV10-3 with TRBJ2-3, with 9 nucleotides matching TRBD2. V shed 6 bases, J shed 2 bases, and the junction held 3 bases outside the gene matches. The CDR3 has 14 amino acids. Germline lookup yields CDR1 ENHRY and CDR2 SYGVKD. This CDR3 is CAIRQREATDTQYF. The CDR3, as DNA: TGTGCCATCAGGCAGCGGGAGGCCACAGATACGCAGTATTTT.

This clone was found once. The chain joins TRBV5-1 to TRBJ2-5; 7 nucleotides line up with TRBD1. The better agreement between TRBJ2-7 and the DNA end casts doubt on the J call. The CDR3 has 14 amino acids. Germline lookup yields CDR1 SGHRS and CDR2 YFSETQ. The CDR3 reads CASSYEGGRYEQYF. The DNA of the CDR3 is TGCGCCAGCAGCTATGAAGGGGGCCGCTACGAGCAGTACTTC.

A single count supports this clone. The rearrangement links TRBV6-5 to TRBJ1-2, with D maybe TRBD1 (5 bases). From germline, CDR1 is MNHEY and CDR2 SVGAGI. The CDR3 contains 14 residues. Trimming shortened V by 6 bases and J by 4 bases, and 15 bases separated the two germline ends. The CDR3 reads CASRTRERGYGYTF. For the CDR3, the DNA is TGTGCCAGCAGGACCAGGGAAAGGGGCTATGGCTACACCTTC.

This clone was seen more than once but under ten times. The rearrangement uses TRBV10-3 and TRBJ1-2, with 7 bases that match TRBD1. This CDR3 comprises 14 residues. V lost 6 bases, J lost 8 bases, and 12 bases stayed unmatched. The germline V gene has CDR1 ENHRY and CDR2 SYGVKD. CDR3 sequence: CAIRVDRVGGGYTF. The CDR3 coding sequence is TGTGCCATCAGAGTCGACAGGGTTGGTGGCGGCTACACCTTC.

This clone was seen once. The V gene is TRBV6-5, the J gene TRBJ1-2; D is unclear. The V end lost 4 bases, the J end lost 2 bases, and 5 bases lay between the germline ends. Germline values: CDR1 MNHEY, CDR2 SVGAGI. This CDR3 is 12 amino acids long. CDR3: CASSSGNYGYTF. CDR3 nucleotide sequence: TGTGCCAGCAGTTCGGGAAACTATGGCTACACCTTC.

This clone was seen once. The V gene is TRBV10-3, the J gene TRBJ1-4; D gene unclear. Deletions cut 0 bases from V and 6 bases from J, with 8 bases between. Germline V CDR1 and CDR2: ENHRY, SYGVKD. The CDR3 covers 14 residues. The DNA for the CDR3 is TGTGCCATCAGTGAGTCGAGCGCACATGAAAAACTGTTTTTT. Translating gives CAISESSAHEKLFF.

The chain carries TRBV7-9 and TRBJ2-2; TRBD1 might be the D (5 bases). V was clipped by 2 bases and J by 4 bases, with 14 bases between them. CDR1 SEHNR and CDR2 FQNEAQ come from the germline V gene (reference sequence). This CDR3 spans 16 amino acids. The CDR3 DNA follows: TGTGCCAGCAGCTTATCTAGGACAAAGAGCACCGGGGAGCTGTTTTTT. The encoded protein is CASSLSRTKSTGELFF.

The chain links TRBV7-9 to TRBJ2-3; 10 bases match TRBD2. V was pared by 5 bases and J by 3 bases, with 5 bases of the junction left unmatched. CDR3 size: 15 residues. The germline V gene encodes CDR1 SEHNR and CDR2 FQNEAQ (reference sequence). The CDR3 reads CASSRAGGETDTQYF. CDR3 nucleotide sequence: TGTGCCAGCAGCAGAGCGGGGGGGGAGACAGATACGCAGTATTTT. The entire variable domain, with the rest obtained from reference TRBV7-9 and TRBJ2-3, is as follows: DTGVSQNPRHKITKRGQNVTFRCDPISEHNRLYWYRQTLGQGPEFLTYFQNEAQLEKSRLLSDRFSAERPKGSFSTLEIQRTEQGDSAMYLCASSRAGGETDTQYFGPGTRLTVL.

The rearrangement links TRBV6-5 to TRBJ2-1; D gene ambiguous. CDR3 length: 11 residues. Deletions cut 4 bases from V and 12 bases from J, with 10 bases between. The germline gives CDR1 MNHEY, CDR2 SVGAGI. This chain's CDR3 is CASSWKQSQFF. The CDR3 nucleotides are TGTGCCAGCAGTTGGAAACAGTCGCAGTTCTTC.

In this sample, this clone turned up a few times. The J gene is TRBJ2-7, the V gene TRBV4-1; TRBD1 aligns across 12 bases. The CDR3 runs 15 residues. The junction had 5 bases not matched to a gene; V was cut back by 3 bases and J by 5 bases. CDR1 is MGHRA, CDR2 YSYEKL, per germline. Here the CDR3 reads CASSHVGTGGNEQYF. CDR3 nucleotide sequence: TGCGCCAGCAGCCACGTAGGGACAGGGGGCAACGAGCAGTACTTC.

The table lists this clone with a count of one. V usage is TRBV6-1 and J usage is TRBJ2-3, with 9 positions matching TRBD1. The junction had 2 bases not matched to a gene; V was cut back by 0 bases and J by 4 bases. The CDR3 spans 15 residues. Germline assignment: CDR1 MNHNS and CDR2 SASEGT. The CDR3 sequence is CASSEAGQGSDTQYF. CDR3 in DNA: TGTGCCAGCAGTGAAGCGGGACAGGGATCAGATACGCAGTATTTT.

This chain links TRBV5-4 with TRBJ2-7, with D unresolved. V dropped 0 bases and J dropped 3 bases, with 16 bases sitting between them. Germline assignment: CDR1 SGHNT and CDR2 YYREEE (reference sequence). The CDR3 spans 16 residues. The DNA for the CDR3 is TGTGCCAGCAGCTTGGCCCGCGGCACTCTGGGCTACGAGCAGTACTTC. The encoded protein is CASSLARGTLGYEQYF. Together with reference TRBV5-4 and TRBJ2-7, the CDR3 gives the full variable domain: ETGVTQSPTHLIKTRGQQVTLRCSSQSGHNTVSWYQQALGQGPQFIFQYYREEENGRGNFPPRFSGLQFPNYSSELNVNALELDDSALYLCASSLARGTLGYEQYFGPGTRLTVT.

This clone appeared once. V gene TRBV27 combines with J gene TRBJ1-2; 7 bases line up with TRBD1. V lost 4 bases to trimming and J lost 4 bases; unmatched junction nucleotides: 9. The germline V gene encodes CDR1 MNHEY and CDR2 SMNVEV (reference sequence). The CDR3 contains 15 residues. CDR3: CASSSSPTGSYGYTF. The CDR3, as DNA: TGTGCCAGCAGTTCTTCTCCGACAGGGTCCTATGGCTACACCTTC.

The CDR3, as DNA: TGTGCCAGCAGCGAGCGAGGGAAGAGAGGCTACACCTTC. Protein sequence: CASSERGKRGYTF. V usage is TRBV11-1 and J usage is TRBJ1-2, with no clear D. The CDR3 is 13 amino acids. The V end was cut by 5 bases, the J end by 8 bases, with 15 bases between. Germline V gene data show CDR1 as SGHAT and CDR2 as FQDESV (reference sequence). Supplemented by reference TRBV11-1 and TRBJ1-2, the full variable domain reads EAEVAQSPRYKITEKSQAVAFWCDPISGHATLYWYRQILGQGPELLVQFQDESVVDDSQLPKDRFSAERLKGVDSTLKIQPAELGDSAMYLCASSERGKRGYTFGSGTRLTVV.